This T cell receptor (beta chain) was recovered during a study of T cells after posttransplantation cyclophosphamide. Treatment was busulfan-fludarabine conditioning, a marrow graft, and cyclophosphamide on days +3 and +4. The repertoire was sequenced with immunoSEQ multiplex PCR; TCRdb's copy has only in-frame clones and lacks some. In total the sample includes some 23,000 clones, none of them seen once. This clone was picked up many times. Sequencing was performed on PBMCs, taken after allogeneic stem cell transplant with posttransplant cyclophosphamide. The sequence derives from a male patient aged 18 to 29 who received an allogeneic stem cell transplant from a related donor, was CMV-positive, and had no GVHD. Some T cells may be the graft donor's.

CDR3 sequence (DNA): TGTGCCAGCAGCTCTACTAGCGGCACATACAATGAGCAGTTCTTC. This gives the protein CASSSTSGTYNEQFF. The rearrangement uses TRBV7-3 and TRBJ2-1; the match to TRBD2 covers 8 bases. Per the germline V gene, CDR1 is SGHTA and CDR2 is FQGTGA. After removal of 4 bases from V and 4 bases from J, the junction contained 6 bases not matched to a gene. The CDR3 sequence is 15 residues long.